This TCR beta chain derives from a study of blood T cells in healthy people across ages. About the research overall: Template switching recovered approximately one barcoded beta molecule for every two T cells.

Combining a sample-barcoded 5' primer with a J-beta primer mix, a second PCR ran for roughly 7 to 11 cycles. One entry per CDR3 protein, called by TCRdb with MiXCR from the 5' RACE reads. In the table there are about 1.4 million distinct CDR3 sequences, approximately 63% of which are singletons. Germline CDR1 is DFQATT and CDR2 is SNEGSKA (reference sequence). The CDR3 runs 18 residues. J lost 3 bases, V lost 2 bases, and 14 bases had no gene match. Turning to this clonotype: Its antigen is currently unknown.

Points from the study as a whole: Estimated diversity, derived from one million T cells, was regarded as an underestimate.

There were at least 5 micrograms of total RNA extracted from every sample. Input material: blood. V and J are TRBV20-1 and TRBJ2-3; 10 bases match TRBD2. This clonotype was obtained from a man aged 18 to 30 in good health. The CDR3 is CSARIYPQRGGPTDTQYF. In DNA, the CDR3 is TGCAGTGCTAGAATCTATCCCCAGCGGGGGGGCCCGACAGATACGCAGTATTTT.